Following are 32 T cell receptor beta chains from one sample sequenced in a study of PD-1 blockade in classical Hodgkin lymphoma. This sample's time point: cycle 4 day 1 (C4D1), after 5 to 7 weeks of nivolumab. No patient escaped relapse after autologous stem cell transplantation, and brentuximab vedotin exposure varied. Data came from immunoSEQ multiplex PCR; TCRdb stores just in-frame clones and leaves some out. This table has about 64,000 clones, just over 90% appearing once. The source was peripheral blood mononuclear cells (PBMCs), collected before the fourth cycle of nivolumab. The receptors were sampled from a human donor with classical Hodgkin lymphoma.

This sequence joins TRBV28 and TRBJ2-1; 7 nucleotides agree with TRBD2. The CDR3 extends over 15 amino acids. V was pared by 1 base and J by 6 bases, with 6 bases of the junction left unmatched. The germline V gene has CDR1 MDHEN and CDR2 SYDVKM. Here the CDR3 reads CASSLSWEGINEQFF. As DNA, the CDR3 is TGTGCCAGCAGTTTATCGTGGGAGGGAATCAATGAGCAGTTCTTC.

The V and J genes are TRBV4-2 and TRBJ2-5, with 8 bases matching TRBD2. Germline V gene lookup returns CDR1 LGHNA and CDR2 YNFKEQ. The length of the CDR3 is 15 residues. Trimming took 3 bases from V and 1 from J; bases not matched to a gene: 4. CDR3 sequence: CASSQAGGVQETQYF. In DNA, the CDR3 is TGTGCCAGCAGCCAGGCGGGGGGAGTCCAAGAGACCCAGTACTTC.

The rearrangement links TRBV5-1 to TRBJ1-2; D gene ambiguous. This CDR3 comprises 14 residues. V lost 2 bases and J lost 6, with 14 bases in between. Germline V gene sequence: CDR1 SGHRS, CDR2 YFSETQ. The CDR3 nucleotides are TGCGCCAGCAGCTTTCTTTCCGGCGGACATGGCTACACCTTC. It specifies CASSFLSGGHGYTF.

This clone is a singleton in its sample. The V call is TRBV11-2, the J call TRBJ2-5; D perhaps matches TRBD1 (6 bases). V lost 2 bases and J 1 base, leaving 8 bases between the germline ends. This CDR3 contains 14 residues. CDR1 and CDR2 (germline): SGHAT, FQNNGV. As DNA, the CDR3 is TGTGCCAGCAGCTTAACAGGGATCCAAGAGACCCAGTACTTC. It yields the protein CASSLTGIQETQYF. Supplemented by reference TRBV11-2 and TRBJ2-5, the full variable domain reads EAGVAQSPRYKIIEKRQSVAFWCNPISGHATLYWYQQILGQGPKLLIQFQNNGVVDDSQLPKDRFSAERLKGVDSTLKIQPAKLEDSAVYLCASSLTGIQETQYFGPGTRLLVL.

V and J are TRBV15 and TRBJ2-7; possibly TRBD1 for D (6 bases). Germline CDR1 LNHNV, CDR2 YYDKDF (reference sequence). Trimming removed 0 bases from V and 1 base from J, with 13 bases in between. CDR3 size: 16 residues. CDR3 residues: CATSREYGDTSYEQYF. The CDR3 nucleotides are TGTGCCACCAGCAGAGAATATGGGGACACATCCTACGAGCAGTACTTC.

The rearrangement joins TRBV18 to TRBJ2-2, with D perhaps matching TRBD1 (5 bases). The germline V and J ends were trimmed by 4 bases and 4 bases, with 7 bases remaining between them. This CDR3 has 13 amino acids. The germline V gene encodes CDR1 KGHSH and CDR2 LQKENI. The CDR3 is CASSRTFTGELFF. CDR3 bases: TGTGCCAGCTCACGGACATTCACCGGGGAGCTGTTTTTT.

V and J are TRBV30 and TRBJ2-3, with D possibly being TRBD1 (6 bases). The CDR3 is 16 residues long. Germline CDR1 is GTSNPN and CDR2 is SVGIG (reference sequence). V shed 2 bases and J shed 5 bases, with 20 bases lying between them. The CDR3 sequence is CAWSSPHQGWRDTQYF. The DNA for the CDR3 is TGTGCCTGGAGTTCACCCCACCAGGGGTGGAGAGATACGCAGTATTTT.

The rearrangement joins TRBV10-3 to TRBJ2-3, with TRBD1 as a possible D gene (5 bases). The CDR3 has 13 amino acids. V lost 7 bases and J lost 0, with 8 bases in between. Germline lookup yields CDR1 ENHRY and CDR2 SYGVKD. Here the CDR3 reads CAIKQESTDTQYF. CDR3 DNA sequence: TGTGCCATCAAACAGGAAAGCACAGATACGCAGTATTTT.

The chain employs TRBV27 and TRBJ2-1; 7 bases fit TRBD2. The CDR3 extends over 15 amino acids. CDR1 is MNHEY and CDR2 is SMNVEV in the germline V gene (reference sequence). Trimming at V came to 2 bases and at J to 2 bases, leaving 3 bases not matched to a gene. In DNA, the CDR3 is TGTGCCAGCAGTTTACCGCTAGCGGCCTACAATGAGCAGTTCTTC. Protein: CASSLPLAAYNEQFF.

This rearrangement joins TRBV28 to TRBJ2-7; 9 bases agree with TRBD2. CDR1 and CDR2 from the germline V gene are MDHEN and SYDVKM. The junction had 15 bases not matched to a gene; V was cut back by 3 bases and J by 3 bases. The CDR3 runs 18 residues. The CDR3 protein is CASSFKYPRTSENYEQYF. DNA for the CDR3: TGTGCCAGCAGTTTCAAATACCCCCGGACTAGCGAGAACTACGAGCAGTACTTC.

V and J are TRBV7-9 and TRBJ2-5; TRBD2 matches at 8 bases. J was trimmed by 4 bases and V by 5 bases; bases with no gene match: 6. Germline-derived CDR1 and CDR2 are SEHNR and FQNEAQ (reference sequence). CDR3 length: 14 residues. CDR3 sequence reads: CASSRSGAGETQYF. The CDR3 nucleotides read TGTGCCAGCAGCCGTAGCGGGGCAGGAGAGACCCAGTACTTC.

This chain joins TRBV5-6 and TRBJ2-1; D uncertain. With 1 base removed from V and 3 bases from J, the gap between germline ends came to 11 bases. This CDR3 has 15 amino acids. CDR1 and CDR2 (germline): SGHDT, YYEEEE. The CDR3 loop is CASSLIDRDYNEQFF. The DNA for the CDR3 is TGTGCCAGCAGCTTGATTGATAGAGACTACAATGAGCAGTTCTTC.

This clone was recorded only once. This chain connects TRBV27 to TRBJ2-1; 12 nucleotides line up with TRBD2. V lost 5 bases, J lost 0 bases, and 8 bases stayed unmatched. CDR3 size: 18 residues. The germline CDR1 and CDR2 sequences are MNHEY and SMNVEV (reference sequence). CDR3 coding DNA: TGTGCCAGCAGTACGCTAGCGGGAGGGCCTAGCTCCTACAATGAGCAGTTCTTC. Its protein product is CASSTLAGGPSSYNEQFF.

The chain uses TRBV4-2 and TRBJ1-2; D uncertain. This CDR3 comprises 14 residues. CDR1 is LGHNA, CDR2 YNFKEQ, per germline. V was clipped by 1 base and J by 0 bases, with 6 bases between them. The CDR3 spells CASSQATPNYGYTF. Here the CDR3 DNA reads TGTGCCAGCAGCCAAGCGACACCTAACTATGGCTACACCTTC.

The chain couples TRBV5-6 to TRBJ1-6, with D possibly TRBD1 on 6 matching bases. The CDR3 is 17 amino acids. The ends were cut back, 0 bases at V and 5 bases at J, with 15 bases in the middle. Germline loops: CDR1 SGHDT, CDR2 YYEEEE. The chain's CDR3 is CASSLGTKGVHNSPLHF. CDR3 coding DNA: TGTGCCAGCAGCTTGGGGACAAAGGGGGTCCATAATTCACCCCTCCACTTT.

The rearrangement links TRBV6-5 to TRBJ2-2; no reliable D call. This CDR3 spans 16 amino acids. Germline assignment: CDR1 MNHEY and CDR2 SVGAGI. Trimming left V 0 bases short and J 3 bases short, with 11 bases between. The CDR3 nucleotides read TGTGCCAGCAGTTACTCTGCGGATCGAGACACCGGGGAGCTGTTTTTT. This gives the protein CASSYSADRDTGELFF.

The chain couples TRBV14 to TRBJ2-6; D is unclear. The germline CDR1 and CDR2 sequences are SGHDN and FVKESK. The CDR3 sequence is 15 residues long. Trimming removed 1 base from V and 3 bases from J, with 7 bases in between. CDR3 amino acids: CASSQGNFGANVLTF. For the CDR3, the DNA is TGTGCCAGCAGCCAAGGTAACTTTGGGGCCAACGTCCTGACTTTC.

The chain links TRBV7-9 to TRBJ1-3; tentative D call: TRBD1 (6 bases). The V gene's germline CDR1 is SEHNR and CDR2 FQNEAQ (reference sequence). Trimming pared 5 bases from V and 4 bases from J, leaving 9 bases between. CDR3 size: 13 residues. This chain's CDR3 is CASSGTGGNTIYF. The CDR3 region has the DNA TGTGCCAGCAGCGGCACAGGGGGAAACACCATATATTTT.

The CDR3 loop reads CASTPRLLQGSNQPQHF. The CDR3 DNA reads TGTGCCAGCACCCCCCGCCTCCTACAAGGGTCCAATCAGCCCCAGCATTTT. The J gene is TRBJ1-5, the V gene TRBV28, with D unresolved. The length of the CDR3 is 17 residues. Germline-derived CDR1 and CDR2 are MDHEN and SYDVKM. V was pared by 7 bases and J by 3 bases, with 22 bases between.

The chain joins TRBV14 to TRBJ2-7; weak D call: TRBD2 (6 bases). This CDR3 has 14 amino acids. Germline lookup yields CDR1 SGHDN and CDR2 FVKESK. V was cut by 4 bases and J by 2 bases, with 12 bases left in between. CDR3 sequence reads: CASSLGTYTYEQYF. The CDR3 coding sequence is TGTGCCAGCAGCCTCGGGACTTATACCTACGAGCAGTACTTC. The complete variable domain, with remaining parts taken from reference TRBV14 and TRBJ2-7, reads EAGVTQFPSHSVIEKGQTVTLRCDPISGHDNLYWYRRVMGKEIKFLLHFVKESKQDESGMPNNRFLAERTGGTYSTLKVQPAELEDSGVYFCASSLGTYTYEQYFGPGTRLTVT.

The chain combines TRBV10-1 with TRBJ2-2, with TRBD1 matching 8 bases. Germline V CDR1 and CDR2: WNHNN, SYGVQD (reference sequence). This CDR3 region has 15 residues. Losses at the gene ends were 6 bases for V and 4 bases for J; bases not matched to a gene: 7. The CDR3 DNA reads TGCGCCAGCAGCATTGGGACAGGAGGCACCGGGGAGCTGTTTTTT. Its protein is CASSIGTGGTGELFF.

The chain employs TRBV5-1 and TRBJ2-2; maybe TRBD1 (6 bases). The CDR3 contains 14 residues. The germline V and J ends were trimmed by 4 bases and 7 bases, with 14 bases remaining between them. CDR1 and CDR2 (germline): SGHRS, YFSETQ. The CDR3 DNA reads TGCGCCAGCAGCCCGGGGTCAGGGGTCGGGGAGCTGTTTTTT. It translates to CASSPGSGVGELFF. The full variable domain, completed using reference TRBV5-1 and TRBJ2-2, is KAGVTQTPRYLIKTRGQQVTLSCSPISGHRSVSWYQQTPGQGLQFLFEYFSETQRNKGNFPGRFSGRQFSNSRSEMNVSTLELGDSALYLCASSPGSGVGELFFGEGSRLTVL.

In its sample, this clone was seen a few times. This chain joins TRBV10-3 and TRBJ2-3; D is perhaps TRBD1 (5 bases). The CDR3 has 13 residues. Deletions cut 7 bases from V and 4 bases from J, with 12 bases between. CDR1 and CDR2 from the germline V gene are ENHRY and SYGVKD. This CDR3 is CAIKDSSADTQYF. CDR3 DNA sequence: TGTGCCATCAAAGACAGTTCCGCAGATACGCAGTATTTT.

This sequence joins TRBV2 and TRBJ2-2; 12 bases are shared with TRBD1. Germline V CDR1 and CDR2: SNHLY, FYNNEI. The CDR3 is 15 amino acids. The V and J ends lost 5 bases and 7 bases, in that order; junction bases with no gene match: 5. This CDR3 is CASSPGQGAIGELFF. Here the CDR3 DNA reads TGTGCCAGCAGTCCGGGACAGGGGGCCATCGGGGAGCTGTTTTTT.

This chain uses TRBV30 with TRBJ1-2; 8 bases match TRBD1. CDR3 size: 14 residues. V lost 0 bases and J lost 4; bases outside the gene matches: 4. Germline V CDR1 and CDR2: GTSNPN, SVGIG (reference sequence). CDR3 region: CAWSVDRGSYGYTF. The CDR3 DNA sequence: TGTGCCTGGAGTGTAGACAGGGGCTCCTATGGCTACACCTTC.

Only one count was recorded for this clone. The chain uses TRBV2 and TRBJ1-2; D not certain. The CDR3 extends over 16 amino acids. V gave up 3 bases and J gave up 2 bases, with 16 bases separating them. Germline CDR1 and CDR2: SNHLY and FYNNEI. The CDR3 DNA follows: TGTGCCAGCAGTGACCTCTACGGAAAACCCAACTATGGCTACACCTTC. Amino acids: CASSDLYGKPNYGYTF. Variable domain in full (rest from reference TRBV2 and TRBJ1-2): EPEVTQTPSHQVTQMGQEVILRCVPISNHLYFYWYRQILGQKVEFLVSFYNNEISEKSEIFDDQFSVERPDGSNFTLKIRSTKLEDSAMYFCASSDLYGKPNYGYTFGSGTRLTVV.

The chain is built from TRBV15 and TRBJ1-5; no reliable D call. Germline assignment: CDR1 LNHNV and CDR2 YYDKDF (reference sequence). V was shortened by 0 bases and J by 0 bases, with 15 bases between the two germline ends. The CDR3 consists of 18 residues. DNA of the CDR3: TGTGCCACCAGCAGAGATTTTTCGGCAGAGAATAGCAATCAGCCCCAGCATTTT. Its translation is CATSRDFSAENSNQPQHF.

The genes are TRBV6-6 and TRBJ1-4, with 7 bases lining up with TRBD1. CDR1 is MNHNY, CDR2 SVGAGI, per germline (reference sequence). The junction had 8 bases not matched to a gene; V was cut back by 5 bases and J by 5 bases. This CDR3 contains 15 residues. The CDR3: CASSPGQAINEKLFF. The CDR3 bases are TGTGCCAGCAGTCCTGGACAGGCGATAAATGAAAAACTGTTTTTT.

The chain has TRBV29-1 and TRBJ1-3, with TRBD1 as a possible D gene (5 bases). V was clipped by 6 bases and J by 3 bases, with 15 bases between them. There are 14 residues in the CDR3. The germline V gene has CDR1 SQVTM and CDR2 ANQGSEA. As DNA, the CDR3 is TGCAGCGTCGACCAGGGTGCAGGTGGAAACACCATATATTTT. Amino acid sequence: CSVDQGAGGNTIYF.

The rearrangement joins TRBV11-2 to TRBJ2-3, with a tentative D call TRBD1 (6 bases). In germline, CDR1 is SGHAT, CDR2 FQNNGV. Trimming pared 5 bases from V and 2 bases from J, leaving 20 bases between. This CDR3 contains 17 residues. In DNA, the CDR3 is TGTGCCAGCAGCCCCAGGGGCCGAGGGTCGGCCACAGATACGCAGTATTTT. Translation gives CASSPRGRGSATDTQYF.

This sequence joins TRBV13 and TRBJ2-4; a weak D match, TRBD2 (6 bases). The CDR3 totals 17 residues. V was cut by 1 base and J by 0 bases, with 13 bases left in between. Germline CDR1 is PRHDT and CDR2 is FYEKMQ (reference sequence). Here the CDR3 reads CASSLVRQGLAKNIQYF. The CDR3, as DNA: TGTGCCAGCAGCTTAGTAAGGCAGGGACTAGCCAAAAACATTCAGTACTTC.

This chain uses TRBV27 with TRBJ2-1, with 14 bases lining up with TRBD2. Germline-derived CDR1 and CDR2 are MNHEY and SMNVEV (reference sequence). V lost 5 bases, J lost 6 bases, and 12 bases stayed unmatched. The length of the CDR3 is 18 residues. The CDR3 region has the DNA TGTGCCAGCAGTCCAACGGGGACTAGCGGGAGCGTTATCAATGAGCAGTTCTTC. Amino acid sequence: CASSPTGTSGSVINEQFF.